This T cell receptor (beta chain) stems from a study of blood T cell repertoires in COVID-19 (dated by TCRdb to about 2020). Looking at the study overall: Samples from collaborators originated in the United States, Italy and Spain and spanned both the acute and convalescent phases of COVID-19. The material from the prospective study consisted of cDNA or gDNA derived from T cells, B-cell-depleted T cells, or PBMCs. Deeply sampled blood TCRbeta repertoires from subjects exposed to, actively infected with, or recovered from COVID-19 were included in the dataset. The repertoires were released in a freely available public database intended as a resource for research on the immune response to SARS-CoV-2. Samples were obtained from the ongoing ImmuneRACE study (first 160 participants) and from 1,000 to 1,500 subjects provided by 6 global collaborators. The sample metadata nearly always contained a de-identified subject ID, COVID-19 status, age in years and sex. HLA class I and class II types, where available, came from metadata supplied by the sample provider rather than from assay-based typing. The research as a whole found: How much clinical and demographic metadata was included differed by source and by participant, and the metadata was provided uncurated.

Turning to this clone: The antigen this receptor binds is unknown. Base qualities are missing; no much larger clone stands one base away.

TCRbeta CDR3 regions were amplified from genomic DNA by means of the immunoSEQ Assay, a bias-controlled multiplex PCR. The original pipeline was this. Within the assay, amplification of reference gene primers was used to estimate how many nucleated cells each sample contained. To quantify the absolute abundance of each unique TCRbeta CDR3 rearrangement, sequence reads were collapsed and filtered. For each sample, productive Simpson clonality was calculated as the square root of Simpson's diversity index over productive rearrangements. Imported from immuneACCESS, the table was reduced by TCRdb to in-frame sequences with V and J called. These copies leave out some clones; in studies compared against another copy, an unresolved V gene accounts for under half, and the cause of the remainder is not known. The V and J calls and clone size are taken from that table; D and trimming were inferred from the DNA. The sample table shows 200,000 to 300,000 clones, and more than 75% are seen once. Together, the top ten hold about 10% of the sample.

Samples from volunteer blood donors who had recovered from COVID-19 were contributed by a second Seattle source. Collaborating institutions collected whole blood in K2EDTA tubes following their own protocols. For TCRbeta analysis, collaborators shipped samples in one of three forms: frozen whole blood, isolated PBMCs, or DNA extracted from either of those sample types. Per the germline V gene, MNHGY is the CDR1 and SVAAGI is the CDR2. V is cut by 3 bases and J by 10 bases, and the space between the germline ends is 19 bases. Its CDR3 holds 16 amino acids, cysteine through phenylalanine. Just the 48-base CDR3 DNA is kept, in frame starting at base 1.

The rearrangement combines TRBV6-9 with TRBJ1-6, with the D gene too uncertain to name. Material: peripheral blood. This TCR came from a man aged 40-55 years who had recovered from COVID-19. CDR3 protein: CASSYLGLGIASPLHF. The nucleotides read TGTGCCAGCAGTTACTTAGGACTTGGGATAGCGTCACCCCTCCACTTT.